These 20 T cell receptor beta chains were sequenced from one sample in a study of blood T cell repertoires in COVID-19 (dated by TCRdb to 2019 to 2021). The method was the immunoSEQ multiplex PCR assay. The source is immuneACCESS, and TCRdb retained only in-frame sequences with V and J called. Part of the clones is not carried over; for the studies checked, unresolved V genes explain less than half of this, and the remainder is unexplained. This sample comprises 300,000 to 350,000 clones, 88% of them detected only once. 1.5% to 2% of the sample is in the top ten clones. The sequenced material came from peripheral blood. The receptors here all came from a woman aged 25 to 39 with COVID-19, enrolled during active disease.

This chain uses TRBV30 with TRBJ2-1; tentative D call: TRBD2 (5 bases). V was shortened by 5 bases and J by 9 bases, with 11 bases between the two germline ends. Germline values: CDR1 GTSNPN, CDR2 SVGIG (reference sequence). This CDR3 spans 11 amino acids. CDR3 sequence: CAWDRGSEQFF. DNA for the CDR3: TGTGCCTGGGACCGGGGAAGTGAGCAGTTCTTC. Complete variable domain (other parts from reference TRBV30 and TRBJ2-1): SQTIHQWPATLVQPVGSPLSLECTVEGTSNPNLYWYRQAAGRGLQLLFYSVGIGQISSEVPQNLSASRPQDRQFILSSKKLLLSDSGFYLCAWDRGSEQFFGPGTRLTVL.

This chain joins TRBV13 and TRBJ2-5; D not certain. Germline assignment: CDR1 PRHDT and CDR2 FYEKMQ (reference sequence). V was pared by 5 bases and J by 5 bases, with 6 bases between. The CDR3 runs 11 residues. DNA of the CDR3: TGTGCCAGCAGCGCCAGGGAGACCCAGTACTTC. The encoded protein is CASSARETQYF.

The gene calls are TRBV7-2 and TRBJ1-4; 8 bases map to TRBD1. CDR1 is SGHTA and CDR2 is FQGNSA in the germline V gene. The CDR3 spans 14 residues. J lost 5 bases, V lost 5 bases, and 4 bases had no gene match. The DNA of the CDR3 is TGTGCCAGCAGCAAAGACAGGGGAAATGAAAAACTGTTTTTT. Its translation: CASSKDRGNEKLFF.

The chain links TRBV11-2 to TRBJ1-6; weak D call: TRBD1 (6 bases). This CDR3 contains 15 residues. The germline V gene has CDR1 SGHAT and CDR2 FQNNGV. The V end was cut by 1 base, the J end by 5 bases, with 9 bases between. For the CDR3, the DNA is TGTGCCAGCAGCTTAGGCAGACAGGATAATTCACCCCTCCACTTT. It translates to CASSLGRQDNSPLHF.

The chain couples TRBV6-1 to TRBJ1-5; perhaps TRBD1 as D (6 bases). This CDR3 region has 16 residues. Germline CDR1 is MNHNS and CDR2 is SASEGT. Trimming pared 2 bases from V and 1 base from J, leaving 12 bases between. The CDR3: CASSELGQLSNQPQHF. CDR3 DNA sequence: TGTGCCAGCAGTGAATTAGGACAGTTGAGCAATCAGCCCCAGCATTTT.

The chain carries TRBV12-3 or TRBV12-4 and TRBJ1-4, with D hard to call. The CDR3 is made up of 13 amino acids. Deletions cut 6 bases from V and 7 bases from J, with 12 bases between. The CDR3 protein is CASSHFRGEKLFF. The CDR3 DNA reads TGTGCCAGCAGCCACTTCCGAGGTGAAAAACTGTTTTTT.

The chain carries TRBV28 and TRBJ2-7; TRBD1 matches at 7 bases. The CDR3 runs 15 residues. The germline V gene encodes CDR1 MDHEN and CDR2 SYDVKM. J gave up 2 bases and V 6 bases, and 10 bases lay outside the gene matches. DNA for the CDR3: TGTGCCAGCAGCCCCGACAGGGCCGCAGCCTACGAGCAGTACGTC. Protein: CASSPDRAAAYEQYV.

The J gene is TRBJ2-7, the V gene TRBV6-5; D perhaps matches TRBD1 (6 bases). The CDR3 spans 14 residues. Per the germline V gene, CDR1 is MNHEY and CDR2 is SVGAGI. The V gene lost 6 bases and the J gene lost 2 bases, with 14 bases spanning the gap. The chain's CDR3 is CASSTPGVPYEQYF. The CDR3 bases are TGTGCCAGCAGCACGCCAGGGGTACCCTACGAGCAGTACTTC.

J is TRBJ1-6 and V is TRBV7-6; D gene ambiguous. The V end was cut by 0 bases, the J end by 1 base, with 7 bases between. From germline, CDR1 is SGHVS and CDR2 FNYEAQ. The CDR3 is 16 residues long. The CDR3 DNA follows: TGTGCCAGCAGCTTAGCGGGAGGGTCCTATAATTCACCCCTCCACTTT. Protein sequence: CASSLAGGSYNSPLHF.

This rearrangement joins TRBV7-9 to TRBJ2-3; 10 bases agree with TRBD1. CDR1 SEHNR and CDR2 FQNEAQ come from the germline V gene (reference sequence). V lost 7 bases to trimming and J lost 2 bases; unmatched junction nucleotides: 6. The CDR3 consists of 15 residues. The CDR3 loop reads CASTRQGAYTDTQYF. CDR3 nucleotides: TGTGCCAGCACAAGACAGGGGGCTTACACAGATACGCAGTATTTT.

This chain uses TRBV27 with TRBJ1-6, with 10 bases lining up with TRBD1. In germline, CDR1 is MNHEY, CDR2 SMNVEV (reference sequence). V lost 4 bases to trimming and J lost 7 bases; unmatched junction nucleotides: 4. The length of the CDR3 is 15 residues. In nucleotides, the CDR3 is TGTGCCAGCAGTTCGGGGGGACAGGGGAATTCACCCCTCCACTTT. Translated, it gives CASSSGGQGNSPLHF.

The chain couples TRBV6-5 to TRBJ1-6; D is unclear. The V end lost 6 bases, the J end lost 10 bases, and 13 bases lay between the germline ends. CDR1 and CDR2 from the germline V gene are MNHEY and SVGAGI. This CDR3 spans 13 amino acids. The chain's CDR3 is CASSPQAGSPLHF. Written as DNA, the CDR3 is TGTGCCAGCAGCCCCCAAGCGGGGTCACCCCTCCACTTT.

The J gene is TRBJ1-2, the V gene TRBV15; no firm D call. V dropped 0 bases and J dropped 5 bases, with 13 bases sitting between them. The CDR3 is made up of 15 amino acids. In germline, CDR1 is LNHNV, CDR2 YYDKDF (reference sequence). CDR3 protein: CATSREAGRIYGYTF. The CDR3 nucleotides read TGTGCCACCAGCAGAGAGGCCGGGAGAATTTATGGCTACACCTTC.

This clone was picked up one time. The chain uses TRBV5-1 and TRBJ2-1; 12 nucleotides align to TRBD1. V lost 6 bases, J lost 8 bases, and 9 bases stayed unmatched. Germline loops: CDR1 SGHRS, CDR2 YFSETQ. This CDR3 has 15 residues. CDR3 DNA sequence: TGCGCCAGCAATCCCGGGACAGGGGGCTTCTATGAGCAGTTCTTC. It yields the protein CASNPGTGGFYEQFF.

This rearrangement joins TRBV5-1 to TRBJ1-4; D perhaps matches TRBD1 (5 bases). V lost 4 bases, J lost 7 bases, and 20 bases lay in between. The germline CDR1 and CDR2 sequences are SGHRS and YFSETQ. This CDR3 contains 16 residues. As DNA, the CDR3 is TGCGCCAGCAGCACGCAGGGAGGGGAGGCTAGTGAAAAACTGTTTTTT. Translated: CASSTQGGEASEKLFF.

This chain links TRBV12-5 with TRBJ2-1, with D perhaps matching TRBD2 (6 bases). Germline V lookup: CDR1 LGHNT, CDR2 FRNRAP. The CDR3 length is 16 residues. The V and J ends lost 5 bases and 3 bases respectively, with 17 bases between them. CDR3 in amino acids: CASGPSRVSGYNEQFF. The DNA for the CDR3 is TGTGCTAGTGGTCCCTCCCGGGTTAGCGGCTACAATGAGCAGTTCTTC. Complete variable domain (other parts from reference TRBV12-5 and TRBJ2-1): DARVTQTPRHKVTEMGQEVTMRCQPILGHNTVFWYRQTMMQGLELLAYFRNRAPLDDSGMPKDRFSAEMPDATLATLKIQPSEPRDSAVYFCASGPSRVSGYNEQFFGPGTRLTVL.

The chain joins TRBV28 to TRBJ1-1; D gene ambiguous. The CDR3 has 11 residues. V lost 6 bases and J lost 10, with 12 bases in between. The V gene's germline CDR1 is MDHEN and CDR2 SYDVKM. The CDR3 nucleotides read TGTGCCAGCAGGCTAGCGGTGCTAGCTTTCTTT. Protein sequence: CASRLAVLAFF.

The rearrangement uses TRBV2 and TRBJ1-1; 7 bases match TRBD1. Germline V lookup: CDR1 SNHLY, CDR2 FYNNEI. This CDR3 has 14 amino acids. Trimming cost V 3 bases and J 3 bases; bases outside gene matches: 4. The CDR3 loop is CASSEDRSDTEAFF. The CDR3 DNA follows: TGTGCCAGCAGTGAGGACAGGTCTGACACTGAAGCTTTCTTT. The full variable domain, with the rest looked up from reference TRBV2 and TRBJ1-1, is EPEVTQTPSHQVTQMGQEVILRCVPISNHLYFYWYRQILGQKVEFLVSFYNNEISEKSEIFDDQFSVERPDGSNFTLKIRSTKLEDSAMYFCASSEDRSDTEAFFGQGTRLTVV.

The V gene is TRBV19, the J gene TRBJ2-1, with 7 bases lining up with TRBD2. Unmatched junction bases numbered 2, after V lost 3 bases and J lost 0 bases. Germline V CDR1 and CDR2: LNHDA, SQIVND (reference sequence). CDR3 length: 15 residues. The CDR3 DNA reads as TGTGCCAGTAGTATCCGCGGGGGCTCCTACAATGAGCAGTTCTTC. Residues: CASSIRGGSYNEQFF.

J is TRBJ1-4 and V is TRBV6-1; a possible D gene is TRBD1 (5 bases). Germline CDR1 is MNHNS and CDR2 is SASEGT. The CDR3 loop spans 15 amino acids. V was clipped by 3 bases and J by 4 bases, with 12 bases between them. Written as DNA, the CDR3 is TGTGCCAGCAGTGATGTAGGGGCCGTTAATGAAAAACTGTTTTTT. Translating gives CASSDVGAVNEKLFF.